Listed here are 17 T cell receptor beta chains from one sample, sequenced in a study of blood T cell repertoires in COVID-19. Libraries were prepared by immunoSEQ multiplex PCR; TCRdb keeps only in-frame clonotypes and omits some of them. This table has 250,000 to 400,000 clones, about 91% appearing once. Sample: peripheral blood. Every receptor here comes from a woman aged 30 to 39 with COVID-19, enrolled during active disease.

This sequence joins TRBV7-2 and TRBJ2-3, with a possible D match to TRBD1 (5 bases). V lost 3 bases to trimming and J lost 6 bases, with 28 bases between them. The CDR3 has 19 residues. CDR1 SGHTA and CDR2 FQGNSA come from the germline V gene. CDR3 DNA sequence: TGTGCCAGCAGCTTCTCGGCCGCCCCAAGATCAGGGTCCCCGGATACGCAGTATTTT. Its translation is CASSFSAAPRSGSPDTQYF. Together with reference TRBV7-2 and TRBJ2-3, the CDR3 gives the full variable domain: GAGVSQSPSNKVTEKGKDVELRCDPISGHTALYWYRQSLGQGLEFLIYFQGNSAPDKSGLPSDRFSAERTGGSVSTLTIQRTQQEDSAVYLCASSFSAAPRSGSPDTQYFGPGTRLTVL.

The gene calls are TRBV6-5 and TRBJ1-1, with D uncertain. V lost 2 bases and J lost 0, with 10 bases in between. The CDR3 covers 15 residues. Germline loops: CDR1 MNHEY, CDR2 SVGAGI. Written as DNA, the CDR3 is TGTGCCAGCAGTTACGGTACAGTTTTGAACACTGAAGCTTTCTTT. Protein product: CASSYGTVLNTEAFF.

This chain joins TRBV11-3 and TRBJ2-1; TRBD2 matches at 7 bases. J lost 1 base, V lost 8 bases, and 5 bases had no gene match. Germline V CDR1 and CDR2: SGHNT, YENEEA. The CDR3 consists of 14 residues. Here the CDR3 reads CASSGGGSYNEQFF. The CDR3 DNA sequence: TGTGCCAGCTCTGGGGGGGGGTCCTACAATGAGCAGTTCTTC. Drawing the rest from reference TRBV11-3 and TRBJ2-1, the complete variable domain is EAGVVQSPRYKIIEKKQPVAFWCNPISGHNTLYWYLQNLGQGPELLIRYENEEAVDDSQLPKDRFSAERLKGVDSTLKIQPAELGDSAVYLCASSGGGSYNEQFFGPGTRLTVL.

This chain links TRBV28 with TRBJ1-1; D remains unclear. Looked up from germline, CDR1 is MDHEN and CDR2 is SYDVKM. The CDR3 totals 12 residues. V lost 7 bases to trimming and J lost 5 bases, with 11 bases between them. This CDR3 is CASTLGRTEAFF. The DNA of the CDR3 is TGTGCCAGCACTCTCGGGAGAACTGAAGCTTTCTTT.

This sequence joins TRBV12-3 or TRBV12-4 and TRBJ1-1; tentatively, D is TRBD1 (5 bases). The CDR3 runs to 11 residues. The V end was cut by 7 bases, the J end by 11 bases, with 14 bases between. CDR3 nucleotides: TGTGCCAGCACCTCTCGGGGGGACGCTTTCTTT. It is translated as CASTSRGDAFF.

This chain uses TRBV2 with TRBJ1-5; D is ambiguous. This CDR3 spans 13 amino acids. In germline, CDR1 is SNHLY, CDR2 FYNNEI. Trimming cost V 6 bases and J 5 bases, with 11 bases left between them. The CDR3 DNA reads as TGTGCCAGCAGGAGGGCCTTAGATCAGCCCCAGCATTTT. Protein product: CASRRALDQPQHF.

J is TRBJ2-6 and V is TRBV13; D unresolved. This CDR3 comprises 15 residues. V dropped 4 bases and J dropped 2 bases, with 9 bases sitting between them. Germline CDR1 PRHDT, CDR2 FYEKMQ (reference sequence). This CDR3 reads CASSSRRTGANVLTF. CDR3 bases: TGTGCCAGCAGCTCCAGGCGTACTGGGGCCAACGTCCTGACTTTC. Full variable domain (outside the CDR3, taken from reference TRBV13 and TRBJ2-6): AAGVIQSPRHLIKEKRETATLKCYPIPRHDTVYWYQQGPGQDPQFLISFYEKMQSDKGSIPDRFSAQQFSDYHSELNMSSLELGDSALYFCASSSRRTGANVLTFGAGSRLTVL.

The rearrangement uses TRBV11-2 and TRBJ1-1; a possible D gene is TRBD1 (6 bases). V was shortened by 2 bases and J by 3 bases, with 7 bases between the two germline ends. CDR1 SGHAT and CDR2 FQNNGV come from the germline V gene. The CDR3 spans 13 residues. The CDR3 DNA follows: TGTGCCAGCAGCTTAAACAGGGACACTGAAGCTTTCTTT. It translates to CASSLNRDTEAFF.

This chain connects TRBV5-1 to TRBJ1-1; 9 bases agree with TRBD1. Germline CDR1 is SGHRS and CDR2 is YFSETQ. The CDR3 contains 12 residues. The V segment lost 9 bases and the J segment 4 bases; nucleotides outside the gene matches: 4. Here the CDR3 DNA reads TGCGCCACCTCGACAGGGGGCACTGAAGCTTTCTTT. Translation: CATSTGGTEAFF.

The V and J genes are TRBV5-1 and TRBJ2-3; D is unclear. The length of the CDR3 is 12 residues. Trimming cost V 3 bases and J 5 bases, with 7 bases left between them. Germline V lookup: CDR1 SGHRS, CDR2 YFSETQ. CDR3 coding DNA: TGCGCCAGCAGCTCAGGAAGAGATACGCAGTATTTT. As protein: CASSSGRDTQYF.

This rearrangement joins TRBV28 to TRBJ1-5; 8 nucleotides agree with TRBD1. In germline, CDR1 is MDHEN, CDR2 SYDVKM. CDR3 length equals 16 residues. The junction had 19 bases not matched to a gene; V was cut back by 7 bases and J by 11 bases. This CDR3 reads CASTLGTGPTGEAQHF. The CDR3, as DNA: TGTGCCAGCACCCTAGGGACAGGCCCTACCGGTGAGGCCCAGCATTTT.

On this clone itself: The same CDR3 arises from other DNA sequences in this sample as well. This chain joins TRBV27 and TRBJ1-5; no clear D gene. Trimming stripped 2 bases from V and 1 base from J, with 6 bases between. In germline, CDR1 is MNHEY, CDR2 SMNVEV (reference sequence). This CDR3 is built from 14 residues. Here the CDR3 DNA reads TGTGCCAGCAGTTTAAGAGGCAGCAATCAGCCCCAGCATTTT. This sequence encodes CASSLRGSNQPQHF.

The chain carries TRBV7-2 and TRBJ2-2, with D maybe TRBD2 (7 bases). Germline loops: CDR1 SGHTA, CDR2 FQGNSA. V gave up 5 bases and J gave up 2 bases, with 15 bases separating them. The CDR3 covers 16 residues. The CDR3 is CASSGPGGPNTGELFF. CDR3 sequence (DNA): TGTGCCAGCAGCGGCCCCGGGGGGCCAAACACCGGGGAGCTGTTTTTT.

In this sample, this clone turned up a few times. The CDR3 DNA reads TGTGCCAGCTCACCAAACGGGGGAGACTACAATGAGCAGTTCTTC. Protein sequence: CASSPNGGDYNEQFF. The chain recombines TRBV18 with TRBJ2-1, with D perhaps TRBD2 (6 bases). V lost 2 bases and J lost 3, with 11 bases in between. The CDR3 sequence is 15 residues long. CDR1 KGHSH and CDR2 LQKENI come from the germline V gene.

This chain uses TRBV4-3 with TRBJ1-1, with 10 positions matching TRBD1. Germline V lookup: CDR1 LGHNA, CDR2 YSLEER. This CDR3 contains 16 residues. J was trimmed by 6 bases and V by 0 bases; bases with no gene match: 7. The CDR3 nucleotides read TGCGCCAGCAGCCAAGATCGGGGGACAGGGGCCGCTGAAGCTTTCTTT. Its translation is CASSQDRGTGAAEAFF.

J is TRBJ1-1 and V is TRBV5-1; a possible D gene is TRBD1 (6 bases). The ends were cut back, 4 bases at V and 11 bases at J, with 21 bases in the middle. The CDR3 is 14 amino acids. In germline, CDR1 is SGHRS, CDR2 YFSETQ. In nucleotides, the CDR3 is TGCGCCAGCAGCCGAGGGGGACCCCAAGTGGGGGCTTTCTTT. It is translated as CASSRGGPQVGAFF. The whole variable domain, filled in from reference TRBV5-1 and TRBJ1-1, reads KAGVTQTPRYLIKTRGQQVTLSCSPISGHRSVSWYQQTPGQGLQFLFEYFSETQRNKGNFPGRFSGRQFSNSRSEMNVSTLELGDSALYLCASSRGGPQVGAFFGQGTRLTVV.

This sequence joins TRBV10-1 and TRBJ1-5, with a tentative D call TRBD1 (5 bases). The CDR3 is 15 amino acids. Trimming took off 2 bases at V and 6 bases at J, with 14 bases between the two ends. Germline V lookup: CDR1 WNHNN, CDR2 SYGVQD (reference sequence). Written as DNA, the CDR3 is TGCGCCAGCAGTGAGCCGGGGGTTGAGGGTCAGCCCCAGCATTTT. Translation gives CASSEPGVEGQPQHF.